A selection of T cell receptor beta chains follows, all from one sample in a study of blood T cells in healthy people across ages. TCRdb processed the 5' RACE reads anew with MiXCR; each CDR3 protein has one entry. The table lists about 670,000 distinct CDR3 sequences, around 41% of them singletons. Sequenced material: blood. The receptor source for this set is a man older than 75 in good health. Each CDR3 is given with its conserved first and last residue. The D gene is left open where the match is weak. Some rows mark clone size as missing; the rest say once, few, many or name a class of expanded clone.

>TRBJ1-1|15|TRBV4-3|NA|NA
TGCGCCAGCAGCCAGGCCCTGGGGGTGAACACTGAAGCTTTCTTT
CASSQALGVNTEAFF
>TRBJ2-1|22|TRBV5-1|TRBD2|NA
TGCGCCAGCAGCTTGGGACATCTTGGCGGGAGGGCTAGCGGGGTTACCTACAATGAGCAGTTCTTC
CASSLGHLGGRASGVTYNEQFF
>TRBJ2-5|12|TRBV20-1|NA|few
TGCAGTGCAGGACGGCTCCAAGAGACCCAGTACTTC
CSAGRLQETQYF
>TRBJ2-4|12|TRBV27|NA|NA
TGTGCCAGCAGAGACCCTAGCCGGGAGCAGTACTTC
CASRDPSREQYF
>TRBJ2-1|14|TRBV20-1|NA|NA
TGCAGTGCTCACTTAGTAGGGCTCTACAATGAGCAGTTCTTC
CSAHLVGLYNEQFF
>TRBJ2-7|14|TRBV9|NA|NA
TGTGCCAGCAGCGTTGGGACGGAGCCCTACGAGCAGTACTTC
CASSVGTEPYEQYF
>TRBJ2-7|14|TRBV7-2|NA|few
TGTGCCAGCAGCCTCAGGGTTTTAGGGGCCGAGCAGTACTTC
CASSLRVLGAEQYF
>TRBJ1-2|14|TRBV21-1|NA|NA
TGTGCCAGCAGCAAATTCGGGGGTGGCTATGGCTACACCTTC
CASSKFGGGYGYTF
>TRBJ1-2|12|TRBV29-1|NA|many
TGCAGCGTTGAAGGCAGGGCCAATGGCTACACCTTC
CSVEGRANGYTF
>TRBJ1-2|13|TRBV5-1|TRBD1|NA
TGCGCCAGCAGCGCGGACAGGGTTTATGGCTACACCTTC
CASSADRVYGYTF
>TRBJ1-1|12|TRBV20-1|NA|once
TGCAGTGCTAGGAAGGAGGGATATGGAGCTTTCTTT
CSARKEGYGAFF
>TRBJ1-2|14|TRBV6-5|NA|few
TGTGCCAGCAGTTACTCTCCGGGTCCCTATGGCTACACCTTC
CASSYSPGPYGYTF
>TRBJ2-1|14|TRBV24-1|TRBD2|NA
TGTGCCACCAGTGACCGGCGGGGGGGAGTTGAGCAGTTCTTC
CATSDRRGGVEQFF
>TRBJ1-2|14|TRBV6-1|NA|NA
TGTGCCAGCAGGGTGGACGGTCGACTCTATGGCTACACCTTC
CASRVDGRLYGYTF
>TRBJ2-3|14|TRBV6-5|NA|few
TGTGCCAGCGGAACCGGGATAAAGACAGATACGCAGTATTTT
CASGTGIKTDTQYF
>TRBJ2-1|14|TRBV3-1|NA|once
TGTGCCAGCAGCCAAGTAACCGGGTTCAATGAGCAGTTCTTC
CASSQVTGFNEQFF
>TRBJ2-3|15|TRBV27|NA|NA
TGTGCCAGCAGCCTAACCAGAGTTAGCACAGATACGCAGTATTTT
CASSLTRVSTDTQYF
>TRBJ1-2|13|TRBV6-9|NA|NA
TGTGCCAGCAGATGGTGTCCAGACTATGGCTACACCTTC
CASRWCPDYGYTF
>TRBJ2-5|14|TRBV12-3/TRBV12-4|NA|NA
TGTGCCAGCAGCACGGGCCTCGGACAAGAGACCCAGTACTTC
CASSTGLGQETQYF
>TRBJ1-6|14|TRBV12-3/TRBV12-4|NA|NA
TGTGCCAGCAGTTTACTAGGGGGGAACTCACCCCTCCACTTT
CASSLLGGNSPLHF